This T cell receptor (beta chain) is drawn from a study of T cell responses to AZD1222 COVID-19 vaccine. Across the whole study: Both about-4-week and about-12-week second-dose recipients were combined.

General study points: Clonal diversity was possibly underestimated, and the donors were mostly white British, with more females.

This clone came up once. Its target is not known. Profiling relied on immunoSEQ multiplex PCR, and the TCRdb table lists in-frame clones only, not all of them. The data show around 140,000 clones, roughly nine tenths seen once. The clonotype comes from an adult in good health. The material was peripheral blood, obtained on day 0 of AZD1222 vaccination.

CDR3 sequence (DNA): TGTGCCAGCAGCCCCACAGGGGGAACTAATGAAAAACTGTTTTTT. This sequence encodes CASSPTGGTNEKLFF. This chain links TRBV7-6 with TRBJ1-4, with 8 bases matching TRBD1. The CDR3 covers 15 residues. Germline CDR1 SGHVS, CDR2 FNYEAQ. Unmatched junction bases numbered 3, after V lost 5 bases and J lost 1 base.